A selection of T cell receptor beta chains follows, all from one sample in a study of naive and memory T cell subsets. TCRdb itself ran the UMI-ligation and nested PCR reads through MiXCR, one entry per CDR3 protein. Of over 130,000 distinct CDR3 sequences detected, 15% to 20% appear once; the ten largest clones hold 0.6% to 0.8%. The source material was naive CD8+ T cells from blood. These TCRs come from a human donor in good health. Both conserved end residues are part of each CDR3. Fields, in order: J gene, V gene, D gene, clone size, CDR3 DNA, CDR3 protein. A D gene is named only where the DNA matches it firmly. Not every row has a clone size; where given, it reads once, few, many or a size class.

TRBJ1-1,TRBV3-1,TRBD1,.,TGTGCCAGCAGCCACGACAGGGGCACTGAAGCTTTCTTT,CASSHDRGTEAFF
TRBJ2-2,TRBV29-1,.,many,TGCAGCGCCGACACTACCGGGGAGCTGTTTTTT,CSADTTGELFF
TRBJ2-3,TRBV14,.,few,TGTGCCAGCAGCCAAGAGGTGGAAGATACGCAGTATTTT,CASSQEVEDTQYF
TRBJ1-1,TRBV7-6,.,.,TGTGCCAGCAGCCCCGCATCGGGGCAGAAGAACACTGAAGCTTTCTTT,CASSPASGQKNTEAFF
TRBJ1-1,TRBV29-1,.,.,TGCAGCGCCACCAAAAACGGGGCAGCTGAAGCTTTCTTT,CSATKNGAAEAFF
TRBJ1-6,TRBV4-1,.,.,TGCGCCAGCAGCCAAGATGGGAATTCACCCCTCCACTTT,CASSQDGNSPLHF
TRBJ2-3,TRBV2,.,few,TGTGCCAGCAGTGGAGTAGGCACAGATACGCAGTATTTT,CASSGVGTDTQYF
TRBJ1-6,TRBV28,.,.,TGTGCCAGCAGTTCGTACAGAGATAATTCACCCCTCCACTTT,CASSSYRDNSPLHF
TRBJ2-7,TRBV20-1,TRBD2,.,TGCAGTGCTAGAGTGACTAGCGGGATCAGCTCCTACGAGCAGTACTTC,CSARVTSGISSYEQYF
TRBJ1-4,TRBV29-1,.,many,TGCAGCGTTGGGGAGGGGACTAATGAAAAACTGTTTTTT,CSVGEGTNEKLFF
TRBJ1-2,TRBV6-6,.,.,TGTGCCAGCAGTTACATCGGGCGGCCCAGTGACTACACCTTC,CASSYIGRPSDYTF
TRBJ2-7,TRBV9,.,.,TGTGCCAGCAGCGTAGCCGCAGGAACCGAGCAGTACTTC,CASSVAAGTEQYF
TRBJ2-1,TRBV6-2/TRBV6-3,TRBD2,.,TGTGCCAGCAGGTCCTCTAGCGGGGAAGCCTACAATGAGCAGTTCTTC,CASRSSSGEAYNEQFF
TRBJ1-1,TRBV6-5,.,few,TGTGCCAGCAGTCCTGGACAGAACACTGAAGCTTTCTTT,CASSPGQNTEAFF
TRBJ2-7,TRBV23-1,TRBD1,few,TGCGCCAGCAGTCATCGACAGGGCTGCGAGCAGTACTTC,CASSHRQGCEQYF
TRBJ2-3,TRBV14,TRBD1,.,TGTGCCAGCAGCCAAGATCGCTACAGGGGGGGCACAGATACGCAGTATTTT,CASSQDRYRGGTDTQYF
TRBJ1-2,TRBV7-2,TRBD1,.,TGTGCCAGCAGGGGGACAGTCTATGGCTACACCTTC,CASRGTVYGYTF
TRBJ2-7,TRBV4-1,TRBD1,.,TGCGCCAGCAGCCAAACAGGGGGTGAGGAAGGGCAGTACTTC,CASSQTGGEEGQYF
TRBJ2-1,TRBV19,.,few,TGTGCCAGTAGTATAAGTCTAGCCGTTGGGGATGAGCAGTTCTTC,CASSISLAVGDEQFF
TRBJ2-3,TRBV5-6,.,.,TGTGCCAGCAGCGCCGGGACTTTAAGCACAGATACGCAGTATTTT,CASSAGTLSTDTQYF
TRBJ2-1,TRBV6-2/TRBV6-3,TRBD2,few,TGTGCCAGCAGTAGCGGGAGGGCCGTCTACAATGAGCAGTTCTTC,CASSSGRAVYNEQFF
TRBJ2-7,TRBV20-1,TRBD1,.,TGCAGTGCCCCAAAACCGAACAACCAGACAGGGGGTTTCGACGAGCAGTACTTC,CSAPKPNNQTGGFDEQYF
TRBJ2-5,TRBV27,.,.,TGTGCCAGCAGTTTAGGGACTACCCAGTACTTC,CASSLGTTQYF
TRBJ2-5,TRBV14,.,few,TGTGCCAGCAGCCAAGATGAAAAAGAAGAGACCCAGTACTTC,CASSQDEKEETQYF
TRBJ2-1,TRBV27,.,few,TGTGCCAGCAGTCCCCCATGGTCCTACAATGAGCAGTTCTTC,CASSPPWSYNEQFF
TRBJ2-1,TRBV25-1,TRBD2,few,TGTGCCAGCGGCGGACTAGCGGACTACAATGAGCAGTTCTTC,CASGGLADYNEQFF
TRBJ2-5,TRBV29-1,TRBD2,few,TGCAGCGTCGGACTAGCGGCCTCACAAGAGACCCAGTACTTC,CSVGLAASQETQYF
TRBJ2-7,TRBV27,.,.,TGTGCCAGCAGTGCCGGACGGGTACCAGTCTACGAGCAGTACTTC,CASSAGRVPVYEQYF
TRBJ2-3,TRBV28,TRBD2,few,TGTGCCAGCAGTTACCTAGCGGGGTCAGATACGCAGTATTTT,CASSYLAGSDTQYF
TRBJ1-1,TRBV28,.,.,TGTGCCAGCAGCCTCCCTTTGACCTTGAACACTGAAGCTTTCTTT,CASSLPLTLNTEAFF
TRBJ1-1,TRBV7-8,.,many,TGTGCCAGCAGCTACCCACGGGGAGCTGAAGCTTTCTTT,CASSYPRGAEAFF
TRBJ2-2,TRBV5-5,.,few,TGTGCCAGCAGCTCGCCGGGACGGAAGAACACCGGGGAGCTGTTTTTT,CASSSPGRKNTGELFF
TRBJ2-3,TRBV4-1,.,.,TGCGCCAGCAGCCAAGGTTGGGGGGGCCCTAGCACAGATACGCAGTATTTT,CASSQGWGGPSTDTQYF
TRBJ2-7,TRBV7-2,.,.,TGTGCCAGCAGCCTCGGGACTTGGATGTACGAGCAGTACTTC,CASSLGTWMYEQYF
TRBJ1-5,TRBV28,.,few,TGTGCCAGCACTAACGGGATCTATAGCAATCAGCCCCAGCATTTT,CASTNGIYSNQPQHF
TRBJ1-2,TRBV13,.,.,TGTGCCAGCAGCTTAAACCTGGGGGTCCCTGACTATGGCTACACCTTC,CASSLNLGVPDYGYTF
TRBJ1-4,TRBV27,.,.,TGTGCCAGCAGTTCCGACAGGTCCACGAGGAGTGAAAAACTGTTTTTT,CASSSDRSTRSEKLFF
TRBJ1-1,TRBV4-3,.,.,TGCGCCAGCAGCCAAGAACCGGAGGGTTGGGTCACTGAAGCTTTCTTT,CASSQEPEGWVTEAFF
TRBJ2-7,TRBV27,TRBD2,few,TGTGCCAGCAGTTTATTCTCTAGCGGGACCTACGAGCAGTACTTC,CASSLFSSGTYEQYF
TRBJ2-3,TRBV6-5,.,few,TGTGCCAGCAGTCCCGTTTCTTCAGATACGCAGTATTTT,CASSPVSSDTQYF
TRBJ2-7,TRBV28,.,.,TGTGCCAGCAGCTCGCTCCTTTCCTACGAGCAGTACTTC,CASSSLLSYEQYF
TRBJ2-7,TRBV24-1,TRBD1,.,TGTGCCACCAGTGAGCCATACTGGGACAGGGCCCGTTCCGAGGGCACTAGCGTTTTGGGGGAGCAGTACTTC,CATSEPYWDRARSEGTSVLGEQYF
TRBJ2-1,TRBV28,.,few,TGTGCCAGCAGTTCTTATGCGGGGCCGGTGAATGAGCAGTTCTTC,CASSSYAGPVNEQFF
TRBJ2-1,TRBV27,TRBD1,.,TGTGCCACCGGACCCGGGACAGGGTTACGGGAGCAGTTCTTC,CATGPGTGLREQFF
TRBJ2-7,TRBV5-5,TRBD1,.,TGTGCCAGCAGCCTAAACTCCGGGACAGGGGCAGCCTACGAGCAGTACTTC,CASSLNSGTGAAYEQYF
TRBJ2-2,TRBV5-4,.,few,TGTGCCAGCAGCCATGGTGACCGGGGCCGCACCGGGGAGCTGTTTTTT,CASSHGDRGRTGELFF
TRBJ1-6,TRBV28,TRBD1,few,TGTGCCAGCAGACAACAGGGGTCCTATAATTCACCCCTCCACTTT,CASRQQGSYNSPLHF
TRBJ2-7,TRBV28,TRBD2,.,TGTGCCAGCAGTTTTTTTTGGACTAGCGGAAACGAGCAGTACTTC,CASSFFWTSGNEQYF
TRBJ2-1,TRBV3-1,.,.,TGTGCCAGCAGCCAAGATCCTAGACCTTACAATGAGCAGTTCTTC,CASSQDPRPYNEQFF
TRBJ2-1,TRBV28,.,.,TGTGCCAGCAGATCGAGCGTTAGGGACGGGACTGATCTGTTCTTC,CASRSSVRDGTDLFF
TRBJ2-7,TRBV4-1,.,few,TGCGCCAGCAGCCAGGTTCGAACAACAGGGATACCTGTGGGGGAGCAGTACTTC,CASSQVRTTGIPVGEQYF
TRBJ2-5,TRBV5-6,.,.,TGTGCCAGCAGCGAACCTTTGGACGGGCCGACCCAGTACTTC,CASSEPLDGPTQYF
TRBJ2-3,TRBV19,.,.,TGTGCCAGTAGTATCTTGCAGAGAGGAGATACGCAGTATTTT,CASSILQRGDTQYF
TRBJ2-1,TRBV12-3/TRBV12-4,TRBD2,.,TGTGCCAGCAGGGAAACACTAGCGGAATACAATGAGCAGTTCTTC,CASRETLAEYNEQFF
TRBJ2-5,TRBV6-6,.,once,TGTGCCAGCAGTTACTCGGGGGTTCAAGAGACCCAGTACTTC,CASSYSGVQETQYF
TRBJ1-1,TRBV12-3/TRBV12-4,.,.,TGTGCCAGCAGTTTAACTGATCAGGAAGAAGCTTTCTTT,CASSLTDQEEAFF
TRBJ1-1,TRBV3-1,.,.,TGTGCCAGCAGCCCCACTACGACAGGCGAAGCTTTCTTT,CASSPTTTGEAFF